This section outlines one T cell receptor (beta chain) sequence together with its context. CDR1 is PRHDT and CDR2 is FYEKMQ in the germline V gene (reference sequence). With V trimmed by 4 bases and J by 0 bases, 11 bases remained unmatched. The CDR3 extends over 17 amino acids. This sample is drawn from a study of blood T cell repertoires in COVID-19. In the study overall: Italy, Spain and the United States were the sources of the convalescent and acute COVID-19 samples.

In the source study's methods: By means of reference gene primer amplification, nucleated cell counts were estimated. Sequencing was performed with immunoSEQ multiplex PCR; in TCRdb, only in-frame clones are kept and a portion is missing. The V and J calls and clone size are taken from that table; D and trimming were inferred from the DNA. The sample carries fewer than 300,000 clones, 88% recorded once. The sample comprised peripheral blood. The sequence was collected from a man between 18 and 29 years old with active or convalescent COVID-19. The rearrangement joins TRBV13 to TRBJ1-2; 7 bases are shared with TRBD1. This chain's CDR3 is CASSSFMTGIANYGYTF. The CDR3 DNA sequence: TGTGCCAGCAGCTCATTCATGACAGGGATAGCTAACTATGGCTACACCTTC.